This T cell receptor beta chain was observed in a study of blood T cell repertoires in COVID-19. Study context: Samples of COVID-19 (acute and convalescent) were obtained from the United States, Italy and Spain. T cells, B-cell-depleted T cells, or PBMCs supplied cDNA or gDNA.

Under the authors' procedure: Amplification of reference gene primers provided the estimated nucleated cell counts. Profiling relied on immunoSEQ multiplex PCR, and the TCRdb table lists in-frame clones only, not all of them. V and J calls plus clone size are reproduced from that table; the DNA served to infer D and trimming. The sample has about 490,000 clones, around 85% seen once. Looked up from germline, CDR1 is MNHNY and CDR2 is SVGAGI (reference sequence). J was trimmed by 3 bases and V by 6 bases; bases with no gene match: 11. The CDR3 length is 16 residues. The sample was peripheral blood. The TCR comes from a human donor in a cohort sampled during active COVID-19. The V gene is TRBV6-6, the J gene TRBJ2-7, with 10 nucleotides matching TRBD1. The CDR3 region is CASSLSGTGAGYEQYF. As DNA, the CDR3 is TGTGCCAGCAGCCTGTCCGGGACAGGGGCTGGCTACGAGCAGTACTTC.